The rows below give T cell receptor beta chains drawn from one sample of a study of breast tumors, draining lymph nodes, adjacent tissues. TCRdb re-called the multiplex PCR reads with MiXCR, one entry per CDR3 protein. Of 85,000 to 130,000 distinct CDR3 sequences detected, about 20% appear once; the ten largest clones hold less than 1.5%. What was sequenced was axillary lymph node tissue. These receptor sequences come from a female donor with breast cancer. Some clones in this sample may be carry-over from other donors' samples. Each CDR3 is given with its conserved first and last residue. The order of the fields is clone size, D gene, J gene, V gene, CDR3 DNA, CDR3 protein. A D gene is named only where the DNA matches it firmly. The size of a clone is reported for some rows only, either as once, few or many, or as a class for expanded clones.

>many|TRBD1|TRBJ1-6|TRBV7-2
TGTGCCAGCAGCTCGAGGGGGCAGGAAAGCTCCTATAATTCACCCCTCCACTTT
CASSSRGQESSYNSPLHF
>many|.|TRBJ2-3|TRBV5-8
TGTGCCAGCAGCTTCAGGAAGAACACAGATACGCAGTATTTT
CASSFRKNTDTQYF
>many|.|TRBJ2-7|TRBV7-9
TGTGCCAGCAGCTCCCCAGGGGACTGGAGCTCCTACGAGCAGTACTTC
CASSSPGDWSSYEQYF
>many|.|TRBJ1-5|TRBV10-1
TGCGCCAGTTCCGCAGGGATCAATCAGCCCCAGCATTTT
CASSAGINQPQHF
>.|.|TRBJ2-1|TRBV24-1
TGTGCCATCAGTGATTTAGCAGGGGCGGATGAGCAGTTCTTC
CAISDLAGADEQFF
>many|TRBD1|TRBJ1-2|TRBV6-2/TRBV6-3
TGTGCCAGCAGCCCCGGGACAGGGGGCTATGGGGGCTACACCTTC
CASSPGTGGYGGYTF
>many|TRBD2|TRBJ2-5|TRBV9
TGTGCCAGCAGCGTAGTGGCGGGGAGGGTCTATCTTCCCTCGTTCGGCCTTCAGACCCAGTACTTC
CASSVVAGRVYLPSFGLQTQYF
>.|.|TRBJ1-1|TRBV10-1
TGCGCCAGCAGTTTAGGTTCTAACACTGAAGCTTTCTTT
CASSLGSNTEAFF
>few|.|TRBJ2-5|TRBV5-1
TGCGCCAGCAGCTGGGCCAGCCGGGCCCAAGAGACCCAGTACTTC
CASSWASRAQETQYF
>.|.|TRBJ1-6|TRBV3-1
TGTGCCAGCAGCTCCCGGCACTTAGCCCTCCACTTT
CASSSRHLALHF
>many|TRBD2|TRBJ2-1|TRBV9
TGTGCCAGCAGCGGGGGGACTAGCGGGATTTACAATGAGCAGTTCTTC
CASSGGTSGIYNEQFF
>medium-sized|.|TRBJ2-6|TRBV4-1
TGCGCCAGCAGCCAAGAAGGACGGCTTTCTGGGGCCAACGTCCTGACTTTC
CASSQEGRLSGANVLTF
>many|.|TRBJ1-6|TRBV11-1
TGTGCCAGCAGCAACTCCGGGCCCAAGCCCCTCCACTTT
CASSNSGPKPLHF
>many|.|TRBJ1-4|TRBV10-3
TGTGCCACCGGAGAAAACAGGGAACTGTTTTTT
CATGENRELFF
>.|TRBD1|TRBJ1-5|TRBV27
TGTGCCAGCAGTGGACGGACAGGGGGTGATTATCAGCCCCAGCATTTT
CASSGRTGGDYQPQHF
>many|.|TRBJ2-2|TRBV20-1
TGCAGTGCTAGCAACTCGCCCGGGGAGCTGTTTTTT
CSASNSPGELFF
>many|.|TRBJ1-5|TRBV7-9
TGTGCCAGCAGCTTAACCAATCAGCCCCAGCATTTT
CASSLTNQPQHF
>many|TRBD1|TRBJ1-2|TRBV5-8
TGTGCCAGCAGCCGAACGGACAGGGGCTATGGCTACACCTTC
CASSRTDRGYGYTF
>many|.|TRBJ1-2|TRBV7-2
TGTGCCAGCAGCTTTATAGCAGCTAACTATGGCTACACCTTC
CASSFIAANYGYTF
>few|.|TRBJ2-6|TRBV5-6
TGTGCCAGCAGCTTGATCGGATCGGGAGGGGCCAACGTCCTGACTTTC
CASSLIGSGGANVLTF
>many|.|TRBJ2-1|TRBV20-1
TGCAGTGCTAGAGAGGGGACGGGTGGGTATGAGCAGTTCTTC
CSAREGTGGYEQFF
>many|.|TRBJ2-3|TRBV20-1
TGCAGTGCTAGGCCGGTGAGGGGTCGGGAGGATACGCAGTATTTT
CSARPVRGREDTQYF
>many|TRBD2|TRBJ2-2|TRBV2
TGTGCCACCGGGGGGGCAGGCACCGGGGAGCTGTTTTTT
CATGGAGTGELFF
>many|TRBD2|TRBJ2-7|TRBV7-8
TGTGCCAGCATCTCTCTAGCGGGAGGGAGCCCCTACGAGCAGTACTTC
CASISLAGGSPYEQYF
>many|TRBD1|TRBJ1-6|TRBV6-5
TGTGCCAGCAGACTCCAGGGGGGATCATCGTCACCCCTCCACTTT
CASRLQGGSSSPLHF
>.|TRBD1|TRBJ2-1|TRBV20-1
TGCAGTGCTAAAAGCCCGGGACAGCTTTACAATGAGCAGTTCTTC
CSAKSPGQLYNEQFF
>many|.|TRBJ1-6|TRBV2
TGTGCCAGCAGTACTACAGCTAATTCACCCCTCCACTTT
CASSTTANSPLHF
>many|.|TRBJ2-2|TRBV7-7
TGTGCCAGCAGCTTTAGCGGAGCGAACACCGGGGAGCTGTTTTTT
CASSFSGANTGELFF
>many|.|TRBJ2-1|TRBV12-5
TGTGCTAGTGGTTTGCCCATCCCTATAATTCGAACCTACAATGAGCAGTTCTTC
CASGLPIPIIRTYNEQFF
>many|.|TRBJ2-5|TRBV9
TGTGCCAGCAGCGTAACGGTCCAAGAGACCCAGTACTTC
CASSVTVQETQYF
>many|.|TRBJ1-6|TRBV12-3/TRBV12-4
TGTGCCAGCAGTTTAGTTTTACAGCTAGGACGCTCACCCCTCCACTTT
CASSLVLQLGRSPLHF
>many|.|TRBJ2-7|TRBV6-1
TGTGCCAGCAGTGACGGGGACCCCTTTGAGCAGTACTTC
CASSDGDPFEQYF
>once|.|TRBJ1-1|TRBV7-9
TGTGCCAGCAGCCAACAGGGAGTTGAAGCTTTCTTT
CASSQQGVEAFF
>.|TRBD2|TRBJ2-7|TRBV9
TGTGCCAGCAGCGGGGACGGACTAGCGGGCGCCTACGAGCAGTACTTC
CASSGDGLAGAYEQYF
>many|.|TRBJ2-1|TRBV4-1
TGCGCCAGCAGCCCCATGCCCGGCGATGAGCAGTTCTTC
CASSPMPGDEQFF
>many|TRBD1|TRBJ1-6|TRBV5-4
TGTGCCAGCGGTACAGGGGCCACACCCCTCCACTTT
CASGTGATPLHF
>many|.|TRBJ2-1|TRBV6-5
TGTGCCAGCAGCTACTTCCTCGGGAAATCCGATGAGCAGTTCTTC
CASSYFLGKSDEQFF
>many|.|TRBJ2-1|TRBV2
TGTGCCAGCAGAGTGAGGGAGACAAGTGAGCAGTTCTTC
CASRVRETSEQFF
>many|.|TRBJ1-2|TRBV25-1
TGTGCCAGCAGTGAATATGGGGGTGGTGGCTACACCTTC
CASSEYGGGGYTF
>many|.|TRBJ1-5|TRBV7-9
TGTGCCAGCAGCCAAGGCAGGGGCGCGGGCAATCAGCCCCAGCATTTT
CASSQGRGAGNQPQHF
>many|.|TRBJ1-6|TRBV11-2
TGTGCCAGCAGCCCAGATGGCAGGGGCTCCTATAATTCACCCCTCCACTTT
CASSPDGRGSYNSPLHF
>many|.|TRBJ2-1|TRBV30
TGTGCCTGGAGTCCAGGGCTGGGTGAGCAGTTCTTC
CAWSPGLGEQFF
>few|TRBD1|TRBJ1-1|TRBV6-6
TGTGCCAGCAGTTACTCGACAGGGGTCGACACTGAAGCTTTCTTT
CASSYSTGVDTEAFF
>many|.|TRBJ2-3|TRBV11-2
TGTGCCAGCAGCATCTCAGGAGCAGATACGCAGTATTTT
CASSISGADTQYF
>many|.|TRBJ2-7|TRBV6-5
TGTGCCAGCAGTATCTCCCCGACAGGTGTAGGGGAGCAGTACTTC
CASSISPTGVGEQYF
>many|TRBD1|TRBJ1-5|TRBV2
TGTGCCAGCAGTGCTAGACAGGGAGATCAGCCCCAGCATTTT
CASSARQGDQPQHF
>many|.|TRBJ1-3|TRBV4-2
TGTGCCAGCAGCCAAGTAGGGGGCTCTGGAAACACCATATATTTT
CASSQVGGSGNTIYF
>many|.|TRBJ1-3|TRBV29-1
TGCAGCGTTGAAGATCAAGGCCTCGGAAACACCATATATTTT
CSVEDQGLGNTIYF
>.|TRBD2|TRBJ2-3|TRBV9
TGTGCCACTGCCCGGACTAGCGGTGCCCTTACAGATACGCAGTATTTT
CATARTSGALTDTQYF
>many|.|TRBJ2-4|TRBV7-2
TGTGCCAGCAGCTTAAACGGGGGGCCGGCCAAAAACATTCAGTACTTC
CASSLNGGPAKNIQYF